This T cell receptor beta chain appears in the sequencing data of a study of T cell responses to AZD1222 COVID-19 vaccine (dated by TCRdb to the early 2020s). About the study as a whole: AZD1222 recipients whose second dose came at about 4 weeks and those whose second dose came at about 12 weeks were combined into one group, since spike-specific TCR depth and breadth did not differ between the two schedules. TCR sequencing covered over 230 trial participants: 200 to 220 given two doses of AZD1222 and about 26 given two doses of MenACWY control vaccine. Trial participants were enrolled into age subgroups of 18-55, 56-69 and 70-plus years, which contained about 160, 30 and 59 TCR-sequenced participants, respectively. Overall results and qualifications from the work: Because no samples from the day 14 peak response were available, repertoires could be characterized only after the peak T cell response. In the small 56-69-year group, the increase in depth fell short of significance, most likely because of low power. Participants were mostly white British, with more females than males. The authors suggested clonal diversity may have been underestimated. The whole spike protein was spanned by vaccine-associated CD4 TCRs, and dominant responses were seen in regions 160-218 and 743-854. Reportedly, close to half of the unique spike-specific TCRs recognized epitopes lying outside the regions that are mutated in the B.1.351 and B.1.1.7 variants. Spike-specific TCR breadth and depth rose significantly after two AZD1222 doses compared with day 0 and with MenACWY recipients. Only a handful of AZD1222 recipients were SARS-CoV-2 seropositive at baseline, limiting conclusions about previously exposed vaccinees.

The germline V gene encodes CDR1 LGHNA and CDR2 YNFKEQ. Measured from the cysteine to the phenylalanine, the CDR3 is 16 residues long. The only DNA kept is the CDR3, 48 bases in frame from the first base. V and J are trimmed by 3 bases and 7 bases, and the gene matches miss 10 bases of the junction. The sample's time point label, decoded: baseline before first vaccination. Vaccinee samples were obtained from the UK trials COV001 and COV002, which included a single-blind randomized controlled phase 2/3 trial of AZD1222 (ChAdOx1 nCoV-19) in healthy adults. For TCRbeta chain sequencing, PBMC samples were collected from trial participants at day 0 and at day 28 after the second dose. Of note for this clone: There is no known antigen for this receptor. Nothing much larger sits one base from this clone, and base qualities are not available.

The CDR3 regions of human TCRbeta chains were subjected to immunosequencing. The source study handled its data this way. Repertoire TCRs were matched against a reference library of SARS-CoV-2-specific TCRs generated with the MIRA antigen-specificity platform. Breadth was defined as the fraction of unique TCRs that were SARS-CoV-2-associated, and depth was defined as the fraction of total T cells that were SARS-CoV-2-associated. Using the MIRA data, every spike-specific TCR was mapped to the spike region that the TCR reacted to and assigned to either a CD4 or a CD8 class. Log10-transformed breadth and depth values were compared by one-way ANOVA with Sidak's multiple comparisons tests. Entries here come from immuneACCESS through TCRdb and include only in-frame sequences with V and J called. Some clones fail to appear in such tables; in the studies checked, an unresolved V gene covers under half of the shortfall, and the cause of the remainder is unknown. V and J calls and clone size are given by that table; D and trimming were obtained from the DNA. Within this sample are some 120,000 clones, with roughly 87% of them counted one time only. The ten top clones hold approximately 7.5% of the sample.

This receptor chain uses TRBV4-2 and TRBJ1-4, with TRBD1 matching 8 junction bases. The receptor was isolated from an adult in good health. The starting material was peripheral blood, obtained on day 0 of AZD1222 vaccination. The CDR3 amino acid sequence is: CASSQNSRGPGEKLFF. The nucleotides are TGTGCCAGCAGCCAGAACTCCAGGGGGCCGGGTGAAAAACTGTTTTTT.